This T cell receptor beta chain stems from a study of T cell changes during pregnancy in multiple sclerosis. Some clones are missing from TCRdb's copy, which holds only in-frame ones; the method was immunoSEQ multiplex PCR. The data contain 90,000 to 150,000 clones, approximately 94% of them seen just once; the ten biggest clones take up roughly 6%. This CDR3 is 15 amino acids long. Trimming left V 6 bases short and J 1 base short, with 10 bases between. Per germline, CDR1 LNHDA and CDR2 SQIVND (reference sequence). The origin of this receptor is a female donor with multiple sclerosis, enrolled in a pregnancy study. The chain is built from TRBV19 and TRBJ2-6, with D perhaps TRBD1 (5 bases). Specimen: peripheral blood, collected before pregnancy. CDR3 in DNA: TGTGCCAGTAGGGCACAGGTTTCTGGGGCCAACGTCCTGACTTTC. Amino acid sequence: CASRAQVSGANVLTF.